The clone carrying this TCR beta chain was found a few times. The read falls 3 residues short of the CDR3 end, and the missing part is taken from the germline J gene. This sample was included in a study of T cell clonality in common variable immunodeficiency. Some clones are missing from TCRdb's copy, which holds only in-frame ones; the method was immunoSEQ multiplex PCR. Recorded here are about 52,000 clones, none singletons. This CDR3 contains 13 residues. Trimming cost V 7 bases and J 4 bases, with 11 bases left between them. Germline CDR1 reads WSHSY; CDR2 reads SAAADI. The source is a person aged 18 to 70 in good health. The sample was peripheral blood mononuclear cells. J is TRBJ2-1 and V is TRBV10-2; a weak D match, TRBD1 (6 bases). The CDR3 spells CASTPDRYNEQFF. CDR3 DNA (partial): TGCGCCAGCACCCCGGACAGATACAATGAG.